The 30 T cell receptor beta chains below all came from one sample that was sequenced in a study of OX40 agonist ivuxolimab in advanced cancers. Profiled with immunoSEQ multiplex PCR; TCRdb holds only in-frame clones, not every one. The table includes 60,000 to 70,000 clones, roughly 87% detected once. Here the sequenced sample was CD4+ or CD8+ T cells sorted from blood, taken in a trial of the OX40 agonist ivuxolimab. These receptor sequences come from an adult with an advanced solid tumor such as melanoma, head and neck, liver or kidney cancer.

This clone has just one count. V and J are TRBV7-6 and TRBJ2-4; D might be TRBD1 or TRBD2, each matching 5 bases. This CDR3 has 12 amino acids. The V end lost 8 bases, the J end lost 9 bases, and 14 bases lay between the germline ends. Germline CDR1 is SGHVS and CDR2 is FNYEAQ. In DNA, the CDR3 is TGTGCCAGCGCCGGGACCGGAAGCATTCAGTACTTC. Its translation is CASAGTGSIQYF.

The rearrangement uses TRBV27 and TRBJ1-2; 11 bases align to TRBD1. This CDR3 comprises 14 residues. Germline CDR1 MNHEY, CDR2 SMNVEV (reference sequence). V dropped 4 bases and J dropped 7; count of bases not matched to a gene: 5. The CDR3 loop reads CASSSRTGGSGYTF. CDR3 in DNA: TGTGCCAGCAGTTCCCGGACAGGGGGCTCTGGCTACACCTTC.

This chain links TRBV6-1 with TRBJ2-1; 7 positions agree with TRBD1. This CDR3 spans 19 amino acids. Germline V gene sequence: CDR1 MNHNS, CDR2 SASEGT. Trimming at V came to 0 bases and at J to 7 bases, leaving 18 bases not matched to a gene. CDR3 protein: CASSEALRLVQGNPNEQFF. CDR3 bases: TGTGCCAGCAGTGAAGCGCTTCGATTGGTACAGGGGAACCCAAATGAGCAGTTCTTC.

The chain has TRBV5-6 and TRBJ2-7; 10 positions agree with TRBD2. V lost 4 bases to trimming and J lost 2 bases; unmatched junction nucleotides: 6. The CDR3 is made up of 15 amino acids. Germline V gene data show CDR1 as SGHDT and CDR2 as YYEEEE. The CDR3 here is CASSSPSGGAYEQYF. CDR3 coding DNA: TGTGCCAGCAGCAGCCCCAGCGGGGGGGCCTACGAGCAGTACTTC.

This clone was detected a few times. V gene TRBV21-1 combines with J gene TRBJ2-5; the table's D call TRBD1 went unverified against the DNA. TRBV21-1 is described as a pseudogene. This CDR3 spans 14 amino acids. This chain's CDR3 is CASSNDRGRETQYF. The CDR3 nucleotides read TGTGCCAGCAGCAACGACAGGGGGAGGGAGACCCAGTACTTC.

The CDR3 nucleotides read TGTGCCAGCAGCCCCTACCGGGCCGGGGAGCTGTTTTTT. Translating it yields CASSPYRAGELFF. This chain joins TRBV7-9 and TRBJ2-2; D not certain. Between the trimmed V and J ends, which lost 5 bases and 6 bases, there was a span of 10 bases. CDR1 is SEHNR and CDR2 is FQNEAQ in the germline V gene (reference sequence). The CDR3 is 13 amino acids.

The rearrangement uses TRBV4-2 and TRBJ2-3; 9 bases are a match to TRBD2. Germline assignment: CDR1 LGHNA and CDR2 YNFKEQ. Trimming took 0 bases from V and 4 from J; bases not matched to a gene: 11. This CDR3 has 18 residues. CDR3 region: CASSQEFRAGGQSDTQYF. The CDR3, as DNA: TGTGCCAGCAGCCAAGAATTTAGGGCGGGAGGGCAGTCAGATACGCAGTATTTT.

This clone was seen many times. The chain employs TRBV27 and TRBJ2-2; D is possibly TRBD1 (5 bases). Germline CDR1 MNHEY, CDR2 SMNVEV (reference sequence). This CDR3 comprises 12 residues. Trimming removed 9 bases at V and 1 base at J, with 6 bases between. CDR3 bases: TGTGCCAGTACAGGGAACACCGGGGAGCTGTTTTTT. This encodes CASTGNTGELFF.

The genes are TRBV27 and TRBJ2-7; the D gene is possibly TRBD2 (5 bases). Germline CDR1 is MNHEY and CDR2 is SMNVEV (reference sequence). The ends were cut back, 6 bases at V and 5 bases at J, with 14 bases in the middle. This CDR3 contains 13 residues. Written as DNA, the CDR3 is TGTGCCAGCAGACCGGAACTCGGGGACGAGCAGTACTTC. Translated, it gives CASRPELGDEQYF.

This chain uses TRBV7-3 with TRBJ2-3; D is unclear. From germline, CDR1 is SGHTA and CDR2 FQGTGA. The germline V and J ends were trimmed by 3 bases and 0 bases, with 10 bases remaining between them. The CDR3 runs 15 residues. CDR3 coding DNA: TGTGCCAGCAGCTTGATGGTAGCTAGCACAGATACGCAGTATTTT. Protein: CASSLMVASTDTQYF.

This chain connects TRBV30 to TRBJ1-2; the D gene is possibly TRBD1 (5 bases). The CDR3 has 14 amino acids. Trimming pared 2 bases from V and 5 bases from J, leaving 15 bases between. Germline V lookup: CDR1 GTSNPN, CDR2 SVGIG (reference sequence). This CDR3 reads CAWSLIGTAYGYTF. In DNA, the CDR3 is TGTGCCTGGAGTCTAATCGGGACCGCTTATGGCTACACCTTC.

This clone appeared once. CDR3 DNA: TGCAGCGAGGGACTAGCGGGTTCCACAGATACGCAGTATTTT. Amino acid sequence: CSEGLAGSTDTQYF. The J gene is TRBJ2-3, the V gene TRBV29-1, with 12 nucleotides matching TRBD2. J gave up 2 bases and V 7 bases, and 4 bases lay outside the gene matches. The CDR3 loop spans 14 amino acids. From germline, CDR1 is SQVTM and CDR2 ANQGSEA.

The chain carries TRBV2 and TRBJ2-1, with a tentative D call TRBD1 (7 bases). The V gene's germline CDR1 is SNHLY and CDR2 FYNNEI. The ends were cut back, 10 bases at V and 13 bases at J, with 17 bases in the middle. This CDR3 contains 11 residues. The CDR3 spells CATESRDSQFF. The DNA for the CDR3 is TGTGCCACCGAGTCGCGGGACAGTCAGTTCTTC.

This clone was found once. The chain combines TRBV4-1 with TRBJ1-6, with D hard to call. CDR3 length: 15 amino acids. Deletions cut 2 bases from V and 13 bases from J, with 18 bases between. Germline CDR1 and CDR2: MGHRA and YSYEKL. This CDR3 reads CASSQLVRPDRPLHF. The DNA of the CDR3 is TGCGCCAGCAGCCAACTAGTTAGACCCGACCGTCCCCTCCACTTT.

The genes are TRBV10-2 and TRBJ1-2; D ambiguous. CDR1 is WSHSY and CDR2 is SAAADI in the germline V gene. The V end lost 7 bases, the J end lost 0 bases, and 9 bases lay between the germline ends. This CDR3 spans 13 amino acids. In DNA form, the CDR3 reads TGCGCCAGCATAGAGCCTCCTAACTATGGCTACACCTTC. As protein: CASIEPPNYGYTF.

V is TRBV14 and J is TRBJ2-2; D is perhaps TRBD1 or TRBD2 (5 bases each). V gave up 3 bases and J gave up 4 bases, with 12 bases separating them. The CDR3 contains 15 residues. The germline gives CDR1 SGHDN, CDR2 FVKESK. The CDR3 protein is CASSQGTPVTGELFF. Here the CDR3 DNA reads TGTGCCAGCAGCCAGGGGACGCCGGTCACCGGGGAGCTGTTTTTT.

The gene calls are TRBV13 and TRBJ2-2; D is perhaps TRBD1 (6 bases). The CDR3 sequence is 17 residues long. The germline CDR1 and CDR2 sequences are PRHDT and FYEKMQ (reference sequence). V was pared by 4 bases and J by 3 bases, with 18 bases between. The CDR3 here is CASSSTLGQGYTGELFF. CDR3 DNA: TGTGCCAGCAGCTCGACTCTAGGGCAGGGGTACACCGGGGAGCTGTTTTTT.

The rearrangement uses TRBV18 and TRBJ2-6; weak D call: TRBD1 (5 bases). CDR1 and CDR2 (germline): KGHSH, LQKENI. V was shortened by 4 bases and J by 1 base, with 17 bases between the two germline ends. The CDR3 consists of 18 residues. The CDR3 nucleotides read TGTGCCAGCTCACAGTGGGGCCCCCCTCTTTCTGGGGCCAACGTCCTGACTTTC. Amino acids: CASSQWGPPLSGANVLTF. The whole variable domain, remainder taken from reference TRBV18 and TRBJ2-6, is NAGVMQNPRHLVRRRGQEARLRCSPMKGHSHVYWYRQLPEEGLKFMVYLQKENIIDESGMPKERFSAEFPKEGPSILRIQQVVRGDSAAYFCASSQWGPPLSGANVLTFGAGSRLTVL.

The count of this clone is one. This chain joins TRBV29-1 and TRBJ2-7, with 8 bases fitting TRBD1. The ends lost 7 bases at V and 4 bases at J; junction bases unmatched: 6. From germline, CDR1 is SQVTM and CDR2 ANQGSEA. The CDR3 consists of 12 residues. CDR3 bases: TGCAGCGGACAGGGGTACGGGTACGAGCAGTACTTC. Its protein product is CSGQGYGYEQYF.

The rearrangement joins TRBV19 to TRBJ1-2, with 9 bases identical to TRBD1. V was clipped by 8 bases and J by 4 bases; unmatched bases: 11. Germline V CDR1 and CDR2: LNHDA, SQIVND (reference sequence). CDR3 length: 15 amino acids. The CDR3 DNA reads as TGTGCCAGTGACGAAACCGGGGACAGGGTCTATGGCTACACCTTC. Encoded protein: CASDETGDRVYGYTF.

The CDR3 loop reads CATNPVGPGDYGYTF. CDR3 bases: TGTGCCACAAACCCCGTGGGGCCGGGCGACTATGGCTACACCTTC. The chain joins TRBV19 to TRBJ1-2; the D gene is possibly TRBD1 (5 bases). Trimming pared 10 bases from V and 3 bases from J, leaving 21 bases between. Germline loops: CDR1 LNHDA, CDR2 SQIVND (reference sequence). CDR3 length: 15 residues. Looking up the rest from reference TRBV19 and TRBJ1-2 gives the full variable domain: DGGITQSPKYLFRKEGQNVTLSCEQNLNHDAMYWYRQDPGQGLRLIYYSQIVNDFQKGDIAEGYSVSREKKESFPLTVTSAQKNPTAFYLCATNPVGPGDYGYTFGSGTRLTVV.

The chain joins TRBV4-1 to TRBJ2-7; possible D gene TRBD2, 5 bases. The CDR3 covers 16 residues. The V end was cut by 1 base, the J end by 0 bases, with 13 bases between. In germline, CDR1 is MGHRA, CDR2 YSYEKL. For the CDR3, the DNA is TGCGCCAGCAGCCAAGTGGGAGCATCATTCTCCTACGAGCAGTACTTC. Translating it yields CASSQVGASFSYEQYF.

In DNA form, the CDR3 reads TGTGCCACCAGCAGAAGACTAGCGGGGGGGCTAAGCAATGAGCAGTTCTTC. This gives the protein CATSRRLAGGLSNEQFF. The chain has TRBV15 and TRBJ2-1, with 14 bases that match TRBD2. The V and J ends lost 2 bases and 6 bases, in that order; junction bases with no gene match: 6. This CDR3 comprises 17 residues. CDR1 and CDR2 from the germline V gene are LNHNV and YYDKDF (reference sequence).

V gene TRBV9 combines with J gene TRBJ2-3; 10 positions match TRBD2. CDR3 length: 16 residues. CDR1 and CDR2 from the germline V gene are SGDLS and YYNGEE. With V trimmed by 1 base and J by 4 bases, 6 bases remained unmatched. The CDR3 sequence is CASSVSSGGGSDTQYF. The CDR3, as DNA: TGTGCCAGCAGCGTATCTAGCGGGGGAGGATCAGATACGCAGTATTTT.

The rearrangement uses TRBV6-1 and TRBJ1-1; D not certain. Germline CDR1 reads MNHNS; CDR2 reads SASEGT. This CDR3 is built from 13 residues. V lost 7 bases, J lost 0 bases, and 9 bases lay in between. CDR3 sequence: CASTVVMNTEAFF. Written as DNA, the CDR3 is TGTGCCAGCACCGTCGTCATGAACACTGAAGCTTTCTTT.

CDR3 residues: CASSLDPYEQYF. The DNA of the CDR3 is TGTGCCAGCAGCTTAGACCCCTACGAGCAGTACTTC. The gene calls are TRBV7-9 and TRBJ2-7, with unresolved D. Per germline, CDR1 SEHNR and CDR2 FQNEAQ (reference sequence). V lost 1 base and J 2 bases, leaving 3 bases between the germline ends. The CDR3 is 12 residues long. Looking up the rest from reference TRBV7-9 and TRBJ2-7 gives the full variable domain: DTGVSQNPRHKITKRGQNVTFRCDPISEHNRLYWYRQTLGQGPEFLTYFQNEAQLEKSRLLSDRFSAERPKGSFSTLEIQRTEQGDSAMYLCASSLDPYEQYFGPGTRLTVT.

This chain joins TRBV6-1 and TRBJ1-1, with TRBD1 identical over 8 bases. The CDR3 runs to 14 residues. J lost 1 base, V lost 6 bases, and 4 bases had no gene match. In germline, CDR1 is MNHNS, CDR2 SASEGT. CDR3 in DNA: TGTGCCAGCAGCCAGACAGGGGCGAACACTGAAGCTTTCTTT. Protein: CASSQTGANTEAFF.

V and J are TRBV6-5 and TRBJ2-3, with D possibly being TRBD1 (6 bases). Trimming pared 5 bases from V and 0 bases from J, leaving 12 bases between. CDR1 and CDR2 (germline): MNHEY, SVGAGI. The CDR3 extends over 15 amino acids. The CDR3 sequence is CASSAGEWSTDTQYF. The CDR3 DNA reads as TGTGCCAGCAGTGCAGGGGAGTGGAGCACAGATACGCAGTATTTT.

The chain joins TRBV5-5 to TRBJ1-1; D is uncertain. Trimming took 2 bases from V and 1 from J, leaving 6 bases between them. The germline gives CDR1 SGHKS, CDR2 YYEKEE (reference sequence). The CDR3 sequence is 13 residues long. The CDR3 DNA sequence: TGTGCCAGCAGCTTAAGTCCGAACACTGAAGCTTTCTTT. It translates to CASSLSPNTEAFF.

The chain is built from TRBV29-1 and TRBJ2-2, with a weak D call TRBD2 (5 bases). V lost 4 bases, J lost 7 bases, and 10 bases lay in between. The CDR3 extends over 12 amino acids. Looked up from germline, CDR1 is SQVTM and CDR2 is ANQGSEA. This chain's CDR3 is CSVGELGGELFF. The CDR3 DNA is TGCAGCGTTGGGGAGTTGGGCGGGGAGCTGTTTTTT.